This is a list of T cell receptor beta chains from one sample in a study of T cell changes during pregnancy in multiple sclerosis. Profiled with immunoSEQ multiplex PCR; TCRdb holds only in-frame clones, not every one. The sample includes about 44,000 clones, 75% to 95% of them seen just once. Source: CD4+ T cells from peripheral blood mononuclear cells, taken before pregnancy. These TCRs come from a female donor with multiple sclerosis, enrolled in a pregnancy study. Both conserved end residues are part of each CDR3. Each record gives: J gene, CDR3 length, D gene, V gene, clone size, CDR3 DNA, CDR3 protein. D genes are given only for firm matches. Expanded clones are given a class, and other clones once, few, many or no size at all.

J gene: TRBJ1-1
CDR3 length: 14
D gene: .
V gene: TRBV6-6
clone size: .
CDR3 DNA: TGTGCCAGCAGTAAAACTACAGGGAACACTGAAGCTTTCTTT
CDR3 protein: CASSKTTGNTEAFF

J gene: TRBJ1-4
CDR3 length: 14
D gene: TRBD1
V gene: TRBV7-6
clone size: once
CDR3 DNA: TGTGCCAGCAGCCCCGGGACAGCCCATGAAAAACTGTTTTTT
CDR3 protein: CASSPGTAHEKLFF

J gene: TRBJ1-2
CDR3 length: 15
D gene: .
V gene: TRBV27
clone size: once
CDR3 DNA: TGTGCCAGCAGTACCGGACAGAGCTGGAACTATGGCTACACCTTC
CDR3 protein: CASSTGQSWNYGYTF

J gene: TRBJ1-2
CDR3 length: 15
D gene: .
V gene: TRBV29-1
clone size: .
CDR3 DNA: TGCAGCGTTGACCTATTAGAGGTCTACCACTATGGCTACACCTTC
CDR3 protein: CSVDLLEVYHYGYTF

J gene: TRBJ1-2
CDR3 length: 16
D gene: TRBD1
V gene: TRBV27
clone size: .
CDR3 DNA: TGTGCCAGCAGCACGGGGCGACGGGACAGGGGGGTCGGCTACACCTTC
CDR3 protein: CASSTGRRDRGVGYTF

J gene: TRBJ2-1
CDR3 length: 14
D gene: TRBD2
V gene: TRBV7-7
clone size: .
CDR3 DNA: TGTGCCAGCAGCTTAATCCTAGCGGGAGATGAGCAGTTCTTC
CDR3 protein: CASSLILAGDEQFF

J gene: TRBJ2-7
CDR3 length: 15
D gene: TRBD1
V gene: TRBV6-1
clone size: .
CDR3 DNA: TGTGCCAGCATGGGAATGGACAGGGGGCTCGACGAGCAGTACTTC
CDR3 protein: CASMGMDRGLDEQYF

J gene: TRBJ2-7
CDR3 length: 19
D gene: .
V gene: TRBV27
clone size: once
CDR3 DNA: TGTGCCAGCAGTTTATTTCGTTCGGTCCCGGGACAACCAACCTACGAGCAGTACTTC
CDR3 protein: CASSLFRSVPGQPTYEQYF

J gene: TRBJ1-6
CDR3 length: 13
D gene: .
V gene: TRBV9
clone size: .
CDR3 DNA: TGTGCCAGCACGACAGGTTATAATTCACCCCTCCACTTT
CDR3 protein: CASTTGYNSPLHF

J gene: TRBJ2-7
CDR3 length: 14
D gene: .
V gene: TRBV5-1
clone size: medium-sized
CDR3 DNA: TGCGCCAGCAGCTTGGCCCGCGTAGGAGGGGAGCAGTACTTC
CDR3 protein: CASSLARVGGEQYF

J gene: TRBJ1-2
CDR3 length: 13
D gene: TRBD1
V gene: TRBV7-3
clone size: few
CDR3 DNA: TGTGCCAGCAGTTCGGGACAGGGCGTTGGCTACACCTTC
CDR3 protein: CASSSGQGVGYTF

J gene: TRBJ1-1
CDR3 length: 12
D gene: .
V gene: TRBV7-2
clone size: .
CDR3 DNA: TGTGCCAGCAGCATCCAGGACACTGAAGCTTTCTTT
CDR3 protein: CASSIQDTEAFF

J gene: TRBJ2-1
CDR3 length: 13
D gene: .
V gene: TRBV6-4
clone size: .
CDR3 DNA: TGTGCCAGCAGTGACTCTCAGGGCGGTGAGCAGTTCTTC
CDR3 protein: CASSDSQGGEQFF

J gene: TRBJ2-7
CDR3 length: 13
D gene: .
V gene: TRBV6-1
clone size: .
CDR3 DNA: TGTGCCAGCCGGGACCGGGGAGGTTACGAGCAGTACTTC
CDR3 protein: CASRDRGGYEQYF

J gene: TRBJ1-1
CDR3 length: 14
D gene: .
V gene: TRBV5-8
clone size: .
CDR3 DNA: TGTGCCAGCAGCTTGGGCAGGGATAATAGTGAAGCTTTCTTT
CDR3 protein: CASSLGRDNSEAFF

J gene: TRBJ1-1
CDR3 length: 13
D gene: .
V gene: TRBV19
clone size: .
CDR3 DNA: TGTGCCAGTAGTACCCGGGGGAACACTGAAGCTTTCTTT
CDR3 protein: CASSTRGNTEAFF

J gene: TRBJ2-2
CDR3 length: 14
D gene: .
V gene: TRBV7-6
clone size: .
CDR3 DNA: TGTGCCAGCAGCCCCTTTCGGGTGATCGGGGAGCTGTTTTTT
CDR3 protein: CASSPFRVIGELFF

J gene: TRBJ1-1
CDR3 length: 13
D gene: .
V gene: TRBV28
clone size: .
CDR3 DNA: TGTGCCAGCACCCATGACAGGCTCACTGAAGCTTTCTTT
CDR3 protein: CASTHDRLTEAFF

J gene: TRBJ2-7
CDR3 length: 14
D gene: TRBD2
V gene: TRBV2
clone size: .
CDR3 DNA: TGTGCCAGCAGAGGACTAGCGGGGTCCTACGAGCAGTACTTC
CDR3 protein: CASRGLAGSYEQYF

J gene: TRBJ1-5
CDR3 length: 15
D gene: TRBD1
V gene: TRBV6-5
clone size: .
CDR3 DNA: TGTGCCAGCAGGACAGGGGGCGGGAGCAATCAGCCCCAGCATTTT
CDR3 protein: CASRTGGGSNQPQHF

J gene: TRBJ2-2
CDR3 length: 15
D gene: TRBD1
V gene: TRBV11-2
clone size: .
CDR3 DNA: TGTGCCAGCAGGGAACCGGGACAGGGAACCGGGGAGCTGTTTTTT
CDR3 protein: CASREPGQGTGELFF

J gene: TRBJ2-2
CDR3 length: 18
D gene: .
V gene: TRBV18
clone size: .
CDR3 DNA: TGTGCCAGCTCACGAAATCCCACGAGGAGTCGGAACACCGGGGAGCTGTTTTTT
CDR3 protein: CASSRNPTRSRNTGELFF

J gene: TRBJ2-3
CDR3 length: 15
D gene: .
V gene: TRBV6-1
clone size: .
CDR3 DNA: TGTGCCAGCAGTGCCCTACCGGGAGTGACAGATACGCAGTATTTT
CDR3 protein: CASSALPGVTDTQYF

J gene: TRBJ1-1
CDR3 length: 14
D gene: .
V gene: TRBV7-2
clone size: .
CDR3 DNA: TGTGCCAGCAGCCCAGGGGTCATTAACACTGAAGCTTTCTTT
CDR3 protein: CASSPGVINTEAFF

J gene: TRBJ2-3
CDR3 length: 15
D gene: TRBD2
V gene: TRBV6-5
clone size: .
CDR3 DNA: TGTGCCAGCAGCCTCGAGCGGGGGCCCACAGATACGCAGTATTTT
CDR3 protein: CASSLERGPTDTQYF

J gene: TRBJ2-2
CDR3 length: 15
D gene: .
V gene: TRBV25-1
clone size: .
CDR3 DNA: TGTGCCAGCAGTGGGGAAGGACAGAGAACCGGGGAGCTGTTTTTT
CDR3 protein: CASSGEGQRTGELFF

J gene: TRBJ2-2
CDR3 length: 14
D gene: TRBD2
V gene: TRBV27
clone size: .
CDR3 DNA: TGTGCCAGCAGAGGCGGGAGTATCACCGGGGAGCTGTTTTTT
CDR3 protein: CASRGGSITGELFF

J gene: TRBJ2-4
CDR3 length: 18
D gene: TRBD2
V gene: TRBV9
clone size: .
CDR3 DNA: TGTGCCAGCAGCGTACGGGGGGGACCGGAACGAGCCAAAAACATTCAGTACTTC
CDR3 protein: CASSVRGGPERAKNIQYF

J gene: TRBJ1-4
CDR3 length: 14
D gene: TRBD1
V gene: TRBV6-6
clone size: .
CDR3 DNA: TGTGCCAGCAGTCCGACAGGGGGTAATGAAAAACTGTTTTTT
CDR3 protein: CASSPTGGNEKLFF

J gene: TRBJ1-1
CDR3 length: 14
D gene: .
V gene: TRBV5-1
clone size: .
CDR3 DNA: TGTGCCAGCAGCTTGGGAGCAGGGAACACTGAAGCTTTCTTT
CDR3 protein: CASSLGAGNTEAFF

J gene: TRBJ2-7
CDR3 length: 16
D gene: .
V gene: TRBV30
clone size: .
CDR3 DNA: TGTGCCTGGCGTTCCGGGGTCCGGCGCGTGGGCTACGAGCAGTACTTC
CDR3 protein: CAWRSGVRRVGYEQYF

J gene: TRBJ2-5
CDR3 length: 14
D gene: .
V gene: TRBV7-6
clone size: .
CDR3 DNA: TGTGCCAGCAGCTTAGCGGGGGCTAGAGAGACCCAGTACTTC
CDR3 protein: CASSLAGARETQYF

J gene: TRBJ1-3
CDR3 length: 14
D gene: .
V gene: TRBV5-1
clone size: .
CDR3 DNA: TGCGCCAGCAGCTTTGCCGGTTCAGGAAACACCATATATTTT
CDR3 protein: CASSFAGSGNTIYF